This T cell receptor (beta chain) was profiled in a study of cytomegalovirus exposure and HLA in healthy donors. In the case of this clone: Its antigen is as yet unknown.

13 Jbeta primers and 60 Vbeta primers were used for the PCR. Repertoires were generated with immunoSEQ multiplex PCR, while TCRdb's copy carries only in-frame clones and drops some. The sample holds approximately 170,000 clones. Overall study findings and caveats: The study listed 164 cytomegalovirus-associated TCR beta chains. Later genetic work tied a missense DCLRE1C variant to beta-chain V and J trimming.

Germline CDR1 reads PRHDT; CDR2 reads FYEKMQ (reference sequence). Unmatched junction bases numbered 4, after V lost 3 bases and J lost 1 base. This CDR3 comprises 16 residues. Those who donated were healthy bone marrow donors. This TCR was sampled from a young woman in good health and CMV-seropositive. The chain couples TRBV13 to TRBJ2-1, with TRBD2 matching 9 bases. The sequenced material came from PBMCs. CDR3 sequence: CASSFAGGRSYNEQFF. The CDR3 region has the DNA TGTGCCAGCAGCTTTGCGGGAGGGCGGTCCTACAATGAGCAGTTCTTC.